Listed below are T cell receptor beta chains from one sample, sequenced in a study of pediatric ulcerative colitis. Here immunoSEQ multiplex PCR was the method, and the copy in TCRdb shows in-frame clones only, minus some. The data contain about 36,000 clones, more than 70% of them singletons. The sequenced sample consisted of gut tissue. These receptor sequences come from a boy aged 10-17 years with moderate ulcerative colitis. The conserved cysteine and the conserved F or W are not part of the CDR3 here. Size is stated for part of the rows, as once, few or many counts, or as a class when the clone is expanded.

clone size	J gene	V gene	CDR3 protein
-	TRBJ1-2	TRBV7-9	ASSTSYGYT
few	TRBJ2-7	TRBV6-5	ASSRGIAGSYEQY
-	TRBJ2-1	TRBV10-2	ASSALGLASNEQF
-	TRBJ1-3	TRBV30	AWSAMAASGNTIY
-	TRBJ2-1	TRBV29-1	SAGQGGDEQF
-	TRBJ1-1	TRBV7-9	ASSFEGNTEAF
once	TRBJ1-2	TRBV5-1	ASSLGVMRGYT
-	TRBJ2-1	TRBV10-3	AISDYPQFDNEQF
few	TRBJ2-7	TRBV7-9	ASSSTSATYEQY
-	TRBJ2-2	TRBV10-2	ASSRLAGKRTGELF
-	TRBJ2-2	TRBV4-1	ASSQEAPANTGELF
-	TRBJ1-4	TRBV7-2	ASSLDRVSTNEKLF
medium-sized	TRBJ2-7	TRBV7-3	ASSPQGREEQY
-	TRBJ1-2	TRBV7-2	ASSLRSTDHYGYT
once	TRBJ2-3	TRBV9	ASSAHLAGHGDTQY
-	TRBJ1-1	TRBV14	ASSQSIAWGTEAF
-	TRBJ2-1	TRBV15	ATRPARLMGGDEQF
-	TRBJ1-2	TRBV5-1	ASSLEGRVDGYT
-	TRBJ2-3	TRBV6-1	ASRNPRTSIDTQY
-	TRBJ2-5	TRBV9	ASSASGGVETQY
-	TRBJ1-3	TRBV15	ATHRPPGNTIY
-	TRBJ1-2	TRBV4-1	ASSQGPGLVYGYT
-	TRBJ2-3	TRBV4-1	ASSQEPSGGPIDTQY
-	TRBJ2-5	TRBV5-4	ASSLGQEEETQY
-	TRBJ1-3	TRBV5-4	ASSLAQQGGNTIY
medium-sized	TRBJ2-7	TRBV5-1	ASSLDGRRLSYEQY
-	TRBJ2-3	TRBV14	ASGLGTDTQY
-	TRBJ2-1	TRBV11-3	ASGGRGTSENYNEQF
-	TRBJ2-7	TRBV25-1	ASSDERERTYEQY
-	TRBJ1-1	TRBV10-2	ASTYDRVAAEAF
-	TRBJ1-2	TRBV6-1	ASSEADRYGYT
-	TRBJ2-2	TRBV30	ACPRLAGSLANTGELF
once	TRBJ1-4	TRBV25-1	ASRVSGSEKLF
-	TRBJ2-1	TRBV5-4	ASSTPRGSYNEQF
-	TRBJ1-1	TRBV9	ASSAYGQGNTEAF